The clone carrying this TCR beta chain was observed a few times. Its antigen is unknown. The entry originates in a study of T cell repertoires in cytomegalovirus infection. Study as a whole: HLA-C-restricted CMV epitopes, recently identified, and well-studied HLA-B-restricted ones were used by the study. It was the public TCR beta signatures that indicated both CMV infection and matching HLA type. The study, taken as a whole, reports: Based on cumulative public TCR beta family frequency, carriers of CMV plus the relevant HLA were identified. Ex vivo, HLA-C-restricted CMV-specific TCR beta clonotypes prevailed over the rest of the response.

Trimming cost V 0 bases and J 0 bases, with 12 bases left between them. This CDR3 has 17 amino acids. TCRdb recomputed calls from the reads with MiXCR, one row per CDR3 protein. The table includes roughly 920,000 distinct CDR3 sequences, more than 25% detected once. The source of this sequence is a human donor in good health (CMV status not recorded). Some clones in this sample may be carry-over from other donors' samples. Sequencing was performed on cultured CD8+ T cells from PBMCs, taken from culture after CMV antigen stimulation. The J gene is TRBJ2-1, the V gene TRBV12-3 or TRBV12-4, with TRBD2 as a possible D gene (7 bases). The CDR3 protein is CASSLAGGLISYNEQFF. The CDR3 bases are TGTGCCAGCAGTTTAGCGGGGGGGCTAATCTCCTACAATGAGCAGTTCTTC.